This T cell receptor (beta chain) was obtained from a study of blood T cell repertoires in COVID-19. Study-wide background: COVID-19 samples collected from the United States, Italy and Spain covered acute and convalescent phases. PBMCs, B-cell-depleted T cells, or T cells provided the cDNA or gDNA that made up the material.

TCRdb keeps only in-frame clones here, not all; method: immunoSEQ multiplex PCR. The sample carries some 230,000 clones, roughly 80% recorded once. This clone was observed a single time. It is likely a read error, because the conserved phenylalanine at the end of the CDR3 is missing. It is unclear where the CDR3 begins or ends on the DNA, so no DNA is shown, and the CDR3 is as TCRdb lists it. Assignments of participants to cohorts depended upon their own reported clinical history. The sequence came from a woman in her thirties or forties with acute COVID-19. The specimen sequenced was PBMCs or T cells enriched from blood (not recorded which).

The CDR3 is CSAFLYGQGLC. The chain combines TRBV20-1 with TRBJ2-2; no check of the table's D call, TRBD1, against the DNA was made. Counting both end residues, the CDR3 totals 11 amino acids. CDR1 and CDR2 (germline): DFQATT, SNEGSKA (reference sequence).